Presented here are 26 T cell receptor beta chains from one specimen sequenced in a study of glioma-infiltrating T cells. TCR alpha and beta CDR3 regions were amplified from RNA using iRepertoire nested multiplex PCR. TCRdb used MiXCR to reprocess the multiplex PCR reads, holding one entry per CDR3 protein. The sample comprises tens of thousands of distinct CDR3 sequences, 35% to 45% of which are singletons, and roughly two fifths rests with the top ten. The specimen sequenced was glioma tissue, nonneoplastic brain tissue, or PBMCs (not recorded which). The receptor source for this set is a human donor with low-grade glioma or glioblastoma, undergoing nonglioma brain surgery, or in good health (not recorded which).

This clonotype appeared many times. The rearrangement uses TRBV7-3 and TRBJ2-2; 8 bases fit TRBD2. Germline CDR1 is SGHTA and CDR2 is FQGTGA. The CDR3 length is 14 residues. V lost 6 bases and J lost 7; bases outside the gene matches: 7. The CDR3 here is CASSFTSGIGELFF. The CDR3 DNA is TGTGCCAGCAGTTTCACTAGCGGCATCGGGGAGCTGTTTTTT. Complete variable domain (other parts from reference TRBV7-3 and TRBJ2-2): GAGVSQTPSNKVTEKGKYVELRCDPISGHTALYWYRQSLGQGPEFLIYFQGTGAADDSGLPNDRFFAVRPEGSVSTLKIQRTERGDSAVYLCASSFTSGIGELFFGEGSRLTVL.

As for this clonotype: It may be a read error: a sequence one base away is much more abundant. The chain has TRBV13 and TRBJ1-1, with D maybe TRBD1 (6 bases). This CDR3 has 15 amino acids. Trimming stripped 5 bases from V and 5 bases from J, with 18 bases between. Germline CDR1 reads PRHDT; CDR2 reads FYEKMQ (reference sequence). CDR3 nucleotide sequence: TGTGCCAGCAGCCAAGGAGGGGGAGGATCGACTGAAGCTTTCTTT. Residues: CASSQGGGGSTEAFF.

J is TRBJ2-1 and V is TRBV5-1; 11 bases agree with TRBD2. The V gene end was trimmed by 4 bases and the J gene end by 9 bases; junction bases not matched to a gene: 12. CDR1 and CDR2 (germline): SGHRS, YFSETQ. The CDR3 covers 16 residues. The CDR3 DNA sequence: TGCGCCAGCAGCGAGGGGGTACTAGCGGGAGTAGGTGAGCAGTTCTTC. The encoded protein is CASSEGVLAGVGEQFF.

This clonotype was seen only a few times. A much bigger clone sits one base away, suggesting this may be a read error. The V and J genes are TRBV2 and TRBJ2-3; D is perhaps TRBD2 (5 bases). Deletions cut 8 bases from V and 5 bases from J, with 20 bases between. Germline-derived CDR1 and CDR2 are SNHLY and FYNNEI. This CDR3 contains 15 residues. The CDR3 DNA follows: TGTGCCAGCCGCGAGACTAACGCTCTCGTAGATACGCAGTATTTT. Protein sequence: CASRETNALVDTQYF.

The gene calls are TRBV2 and TRBJ2-1; 9 nucleotides agree with TRBD2. Germline V lookup: CDR1 SNHLY, CDR2 FYNNEI. The ends lost 1 base at V and 10 bases at J; junction bases unmatched: 11. This CDR3 has 16 residues. This CDR3 is CASSEGGGRASAEQFF. The CDR3 nucleotides are TGTGCCAGCAGTGAAGGGGGCGGGAGGGCGTCAGCCGAGCAGTTCTTC.

The chain carries TRBV9 and TRBJ2-6, with a possible D match to TRBD1 (6 bases). Germline lookup yields CDR1 SGDLS and CDR2 YYNGEE. V was clipped by 3 bases and J by 1 base, with 11 bases between them. The CDR3 sequence is 16 residues long. This CDR3 reads CASSARTVSGANVLTF. The CDR3 nucleotides read TGTGCCAGCAGCGCCCGGACAGTTTCTGGGGCCAACGTCCTGACTTTC.

Note on this clonotype: One end of the junction fails to match germline, which may point to a read error. The genes are TRBV19 and TRBJ2-6, with D perhaps matching TRBD2 (6 bases). CDR1 and CDR2 (germline): LNHDA, SQIVND (reference sequence). The CDR3 sequence is 22 residues long. CDR3 sequence reads: CASSYVRGTVTPASSWANVLTF. CDR3 coding DNA: TGTGCCAGTAGTTACGTTCGCGGGACGGTAACACCGGCGAGCTCTTGGGCCAACGTCCTGACTTTC.

Concerning this clonotype itself: Mismatch with germline at one junction end may stem from a read error. The chain joins TRBV20-1 to TRBJ2-7, with D unclear. Germline CDR1 DFQATT, CDR2 SNEGSKA (reference sequence). The CDR3 contains 15 residues. CDR3 sequence reads: CSARETFNMGYGQYF. CDR3 DNA sequence: TGCAGTGCTAGAGAAACTTTTAATATGGGCTACGGGCAGTACTTC.

With respect to this clonotype: An end of the junction differs from the germline gene, which may be a read error. The CDR3 sequence: CSAGPVEGNYNEQFF. The CDR3 nucleotides read TGCAGTGCTGGCCCCGTAGAGGGGAACTACAATGAGCAGTTCTTT. This chain joins TRBV20-1 and TRBJ2-1; the D gene could be TRBD1 or TRBD2 (5 bases each). This CDR3 region has 15 residues. The germline V gene has CDR1 DFQATT and CDR2 SNEGSKA (reference sequence).

This clonotype was seen ten or more times. This chain links TRBV14 with TRBJ2-1; 10 positions agree with TRBD2. V dropped 0 bases and J dropped 7; count of bases not matched to a gene: 9. This CDR3 contains 17 residues. Germline CDR1 and CDR2: SGHDN and FVKESK. The DNA for the CDR3 is TGTGCCAGCAGCCAAGATTTGTCGAGCGGGAGGGGTAATGAGCAGTTCTTC. It yields the protein CASSQDLSSGRGNEQFF.

This clonotype was picked up many times. The chain employs TRBV29-1 and TRBJ2-5; D uncertain. With 4 bases removed from V and 0 bases from J, the gap between germline ends came to 9 bases. CDR1 is SQVTM and CDR2 is ANQGSEA in the germline V gene. CDR3 length: 13 amino acids. CDR3 bases: TGCAGCGTTGGTCAGGCGTACCAAGAGACCCAGTACTTC. It encodes CSVGQAYQETQYF.

Notes on this clonotype: The junction departs from the called germline gene at one end, perhaps through a read error. V gene TRBV28 combines with J gene TRBJ2-2, with a tentative D call TRBD2 (5 bases). Germline V gene lookup returns CDR1 MDHEN and CDR2 SYDVKM. The CDR3 totals 12 residues. CDR3 sequence (DNA): TGTGCCAGCAGTTTATTCCAGGAGGAGCTATTTTTT. Translation gives CASSLFQEELFF.

A word on this clonotype: This may come from a read error, since a much larger clone is one base off. The chain recombines TRBV19 with TRBJ2-5; possibly TRBD1 for D (6 bases). CDR3 size: 12 residues. Deletions cut 5 bases from V and 11 bases from J, with 15 bases between. Per germline, CDR1 LNHDA and CDR2 SQIVND (reference sequence). The CDR3 coding sequence is TGTGCCAGTAGTCAGGGGTACAATGAGCAGTACTTC. It translates to CASSQGYNEQYF.

Of note for this clonotype: This may be a read error, as it is one base from a much larger clone. The CDR3 carries no conserved terminal phenylalanine or tryptophan, so it likely arises from a read error. The V call is TRBV18, the J call TRBJ1-5; TRBD1 is a possible D gene (5 bases). The CDR3 covers 15 residues. CDR1 is KGHSH, CDR2 LQKENI, per germline. V lost 2 bases and J 3 bases, leaving 11 bases between the germline ends. CDR3 in amino acids: CASSPSQGNNQPQHL. In nucleotides, the CDR3 is TGTGCCAGCTCACCAAGCCAGGGAAACAATCAGCCCCAGCATCTT.

At least ten counts were recorded for this clonotype. The chain is built from TRBV4-1 and TRBJ2-7; D might be TRBD1 or TRBD2, each matching 5 bases. Germline CDR1 MGHRA, CDR2 YSYEKL. Trimming took 0 bases from V and 3 from J, leaving 15 bases between them. The CDR3 is made up of 16 amino acids. Here the CDR3 reads CASSQDPRGEYYEQYF. Here the CDR3 DNA reads TGCGCCAGCAGCCAAGATCCTCGGGGCGAGTACTACGAGCAGTACTTC.

A word on this clonotype: Given a much more abundant clone one base away, this may be a read error. V usage is TRBV7-9 and J usage is TRBJ2-1; the D gene is possibly TRBD1 (6 bases). With 4 bases removed from V and 2 bases from J, the gap between germline ends came to 15 bases. The CDR3 is 16 amino acids. Germline CDR1 reads SEHNR; CDR2 reads FQNEAQ (reference sequence). The CDR3 reads CASSSHSRGTYNEQFF. For the CDR3, the DNA is TGTGCCAGCAGCTCCCATAGCAGGGGCACCTACAATGAGCAGTTCTTC.

This clonotype was counted only a few times. A much larger clone sits a single nucleotide away, making a read error possible. This chain connects TRBV4-2 to TRBJ2-1, with TRBD2 as a possible D gene (6 bases). The CDR3 is 13 residues long. CDR1 LGHNA and CDR2 YNFKEQ come from the germline V gene. CDR3 in DNA: TGTGCCAGCGGGAGGATCTCATACAATGGGCAGTTCTTC. It specifies CASGRISYNGQFF.

Details on this clonotype: This CDR3 is missing its conserved last phenylalanine or tryptophan, likely due to a read error. CDR3 DNA: TGTGCCAGCTTACCAACTTCAGGCGTAGCTAACTATGGCTACACCATC. Translating it yields CASLPTSGVANYGYTI. V and J are TRBV18 and TRBJ1-2, with D unresolved. This CDR3 is built from 16 residues. Germline V lookup: CDR1 KGHSH, CDR2 LQKENI.

This clonotype was observed many times. CDR3 coding DNA: TGTGCCAGCAGCTTAGAGGGGACAGGGGTTGGAGAGACCCAGTACTTC. This gives the protein CASSLEGTGVGETQYF. This chain links TRBV7-2 with TRBJ2-5; 10 bases agree with TRBD1. This CDR3 is 16 amino acids long. Germline lookup yields CDR1 SGHTA and CDR2 FQGNSA. The V segment lost 1 base and the J segment 4 bases; nucleotides outside the gene matches: 6.

For this clonotype: The junction shows a germline mismatch at one end, possibly a read error. This chain joins TRBV19 and TRBJ1-3; D not resolved. CDR1 and CDR2 (germline): LNHDA, SQIVND (reference sequence). The CDR3 totals 15 residues. The CDR3: CASSIGRNSGNTIYF. The CDR3 DNA follows: TGTGCCAGTAGTATCGGCAGAAACTCTGGAAACACCATATACTTT.

This clonotype was detected only once. A much larger clone differs by one base, so this may be a read error. The gene calls are TRBV19 and TRBJ2-7, with a weak D call TRBD1 (5 bases). The CDR3 spans 13 residues. Trimming took off 8 bases at V and 2 bases at J, with 13 bases between the two ends. From germline, CDR1 is LNHDA and CDR2 SQIVND (reference sequence). Here the CDR3 DNA reads TGTGCCAGTTCGACAGAGAGGCCCTACGAGCAGTACTTC. Its protein product is CASSTERPYEQYF.

As for this clonotype: Mismatch with germline at one junction end may stem from a read error. V gene TRBV6-5 combines with J gene TRBJ2-7, with D maybe TRBD1 (6 bases). This CDR3 is built from 15 residues. The germline CDR1 and CDR2 sequences are MNHEY and SVGAGI. The CDR3 is CASSRGQWWNYEHYF. CDR3 nucleotides: TGTGCCAGCAGTCGTGGACAGTGGTGGAACTACGAGCATTACTTC.

This clonotype appeared many times. The chain has TRBV2 and TRBJ2-7; D is uncertain. There are 13 residues in the CDR3. From germline, CDR1 is SNHLY and CDR2 FYNNEI. V lost 7 bases, J lost 2 bases, and 12 bases lay in between. DNA for the CDR3: TGTGCCAGCAATCTCAGGCCAACCTACGAGCAGTACTTC. Amino acid sequence: CASNLRPTYEQYF.

At least ten counts were recorded for this clonotype. This chain links TRBV24-1 with TRBJ2-3, with 10 bases lining up with TRBD2. The V and J ends lost 0 bases and 4 bases, in that order; junction bases with no gene match: 3. Germline values: CDR1 KGHDR, CDR2 SFDVKD. This CDR3 region has 16 residues. CDR3 coding DNA: TGTGCCACCAGTGATTTGTCTAGCGGGAGCCCAGATACGCAGTATTTT. This translates into CATSDLSSGSPDTQYF.

Regarding this clonotype: Relative to the germline gene, one junction end is altered; a read error may explain this. This chain joins TRBV4-1 and TRBJ2-1; the D is unclear. The CDR3 is 14 residues long. Germline V gene sequence: CDR1 MGHRA, CDR2 YSYEKL. The CDR3 nucleotides are TGCTCCAGCAGCCCAGAGGTAGGATCAAATGCGCAGTTCTTC. It yields the protein CSSSPEVGSNAQFF.

This clonotype was detected many times. The chain couples TRBV5-4 to TRBJ2-1, with D perhaps TRBD2 (6 bases). CDR1 and CDR2 from the germline V gene are SGHNT and YYREEE (reference sequence). Trimming took off 7 bases at V and 5 bases at J, with 19 bases between the two ends. This CDR3 has 15 amino acids. CDR3 sequence: CASAAPGVADNEQFF. In DNA form, the CDR3 reads TGTGCCAGCGCAGCCCCGGGGGTAGCGGACAATGAGCAGTTCTTC.